This T cell receptor beta chain was observed in a study of cytotoxic CD8 clonotypes in ibrutinib-treated CLL. Regarding the study as a whole: Contraction or stability on treatment characterized the public clonotypes, which were uncommon. Sustained-remission patients were sampled at one set of times and progressing patients at different ones.

Clones were read by immunoSEQ multiplex PCR, and TCRdb kept only the in-frame ones, dropping some. Here the sample spans approximately 90,000 clones, approximately 71% being singletons. A note on this clone: Its antigen is still unknown.

The V and J ends lost 1 base and 2 bases respectively, with 9 bases between them. CDR1 SGHNT and CDR2 YENEEA come from the germline V gene. CDR3 length equals 14 residues. The starting material was PBMCs, obtained after 24 months of ibrutinib treatment. This clonotype originated in a human donor with chronic lymphocytic leukemia. The rearrangement uses TRBV11-3 and TRBJ2-7, with D possibly TRBD1 on 5 matching bases. This CDR3 is CASSLADTAYEQYF. For the CDR3, the DNA is TGTGCCAGCAGCTTAGCGGACACTGCCTACGAGCAGTACTTC. Filled out from reference TRBV11-3 and TRBJ2-7, the complete variable domain reads EAGVVQSPRYKIIEKKQPVAFWCNPISGHNTLYWYLQNLGQGPELLIRYENEEAVDDSQLPKDRFSAERLKGVDSTLKIQPAELGDSAVYLCASSLADTAYEQYFGPGTRLTVT.